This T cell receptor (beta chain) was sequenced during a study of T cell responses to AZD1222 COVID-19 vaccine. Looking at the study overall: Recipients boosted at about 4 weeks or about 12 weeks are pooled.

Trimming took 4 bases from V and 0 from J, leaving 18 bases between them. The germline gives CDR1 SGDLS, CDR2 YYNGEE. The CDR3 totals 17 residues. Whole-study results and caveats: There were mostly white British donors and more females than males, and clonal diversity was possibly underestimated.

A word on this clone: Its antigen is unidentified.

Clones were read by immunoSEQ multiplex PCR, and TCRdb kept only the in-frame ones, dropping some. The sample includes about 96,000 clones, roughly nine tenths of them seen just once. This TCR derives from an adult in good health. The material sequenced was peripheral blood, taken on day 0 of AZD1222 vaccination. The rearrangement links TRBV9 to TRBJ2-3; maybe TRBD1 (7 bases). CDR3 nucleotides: TGTGCCAGCAGCACAGGGGTGGGGACTTTTAGCACAGATACGCAGTATTTT. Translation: CASSTGVGTFSTDTQYF.